This T cell receptor (beta chain) was captured in a study of blood T cell repertoires in COVID-19. Across the whole study: Some COVID-19 samples were acute and others convalescent; all came from the United States, Italy and Spain. The cDNA or gDNA used as material had been derived from T cells, B-cell-depleted T cells, or PBMCs.

As processed by the authors: Using reference gene primer amplification, nucleated cell counts were estimated. This table comes from immunoSEQ multiplex PCR, and its TCRdb copy is limited to in-frame clones, with some not included. That table supplies the V and J calls and clone size; D and trimming were determined from the DNA. The sample lists approximately 88,000 clones, 75% to 95% occurring once. The CDR3 is made up of 16 amino acids. Germline V gives CDR1 SGHRS, CDR2 YFSETQ. V lost 0 bases, J lost 6 bases, and 7 bases stayed unmatched. The V gene is TRBV5-1, the J gene TRBJ2-1; 9 bases align to TRBD1. Sequenced material: peripheral blood. The TCR originated in a woman between 50 and 59 years old in a cohort sampled during active COVID-19. The DNA for the CDR3 is TGCGCCAGCAGCTTGGGTTGGACAGGGGAAGGCAATGAGCAGTTCTTC. It codes for CASSLGWTGEGNEQFF.